The table lists the clone carrying this T cell receptor beta chain with a count of one. Its antigen remains unknown. CDR1 is MNHEY, CDR2 SVGAGI, per germline. The CDR3 is made up of 20 amino acids. The V gene lost 5 bases and the J gene lost 0 bases, with 23 bases spanning the gap. The data belong to a study of early T cells in non-severe SARS-CoV-2 infection. In the study overall: Sequencing of bulk RNA from unsorted whole blood was done, without chain pairing. Broader study findings: Matches to VDJdb favored anti-spike CD8 responses and missed private and CD4 specificities.

Individual cDNA molecules carried attached unique molecular identifiers. TCRdb re-called the 5' RACE reads through MiXCR, storing one row per CDR3 protein. The sample comprises roughly 86,000 distinct CDR3 sequences, about 15% of which are singletons, and 0.58% rests with the top ten. The source of this sequence is an adult who was a healthcare worker with PCR-confirmed SARS-CoV-2 infection or an uninfected control (not recorded which). The sequenced material came from whole blood. The J gene is TRBJ2-6, the V gene TRBV6-5; possibly TRBD1 or TRBD2 for D (5 bases each). The CDR3 DNA reads TGTGCCAGCAGTGCACTCCGGGGCTATCGCTCCTACTCTGGGGCCAACGTCCTGACTTTC. Its protein is CASSALRGYRSYSGANVLTF.